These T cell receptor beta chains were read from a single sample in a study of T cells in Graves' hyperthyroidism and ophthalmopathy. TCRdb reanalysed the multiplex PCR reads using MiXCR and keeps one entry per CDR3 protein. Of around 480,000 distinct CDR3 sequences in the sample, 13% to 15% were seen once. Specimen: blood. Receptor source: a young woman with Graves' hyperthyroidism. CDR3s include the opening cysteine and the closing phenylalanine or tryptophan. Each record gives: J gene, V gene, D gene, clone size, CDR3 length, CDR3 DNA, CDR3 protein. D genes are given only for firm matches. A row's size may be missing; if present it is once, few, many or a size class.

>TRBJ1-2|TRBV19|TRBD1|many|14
TGTGCCAGTCCCGGGGACAGGGAGAAGTACGGCTACACCTTC
CASPGDREKYGYTF
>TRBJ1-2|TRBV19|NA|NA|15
TGTGCCAGTAGTCCCGGACACCCGGGAGACTATGGCTACACCTTC
CASSPGHPGDYGYTF
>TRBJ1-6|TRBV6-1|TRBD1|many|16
TGTGCCAGCAGTCGACGACAGGGGTTTTATAATTCACCCCTCCACTTT
CASSRRQGFYNSPLHF
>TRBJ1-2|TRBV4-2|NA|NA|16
TGTGCCAGCAGCCACCAGATAGACAGGAGCATCTATGGCTACACCTTC
CASSHQIDRSIYGYTF
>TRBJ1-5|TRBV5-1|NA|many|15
TGCGCCAGCAATCGTGTATTGTATAGCAATCAGCCCCAGCATTTT
CASNRVLYSNQPQHF
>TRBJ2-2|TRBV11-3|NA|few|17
TGTGCCAGCAACTTCTACACCGGGGCTCTTAACACCGGGGAGCTGTTTTTT
CASNFYTGALNTGELFF
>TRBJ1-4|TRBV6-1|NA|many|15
TGTGCCAGCAGTGAACGGACCAACCCTAATGAAAAACTGTTTTTT
CASSERTNPNEKLFF
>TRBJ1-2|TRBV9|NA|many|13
TGTGCCAGCAGCGCGACGGGATCCTATGGCTACACCTTC
CASSATGSYGYTF
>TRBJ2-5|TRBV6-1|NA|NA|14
TGTGCCTGCACCAGACTAGTGGGGGAAGAGACCCAGTACTTC
CACTRLVGEETQYF
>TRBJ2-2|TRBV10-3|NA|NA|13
TGTGCTTCCTCCCGGGACCCTACCGGGGAGCTGTTTTTT
CASSRDPTGELFF
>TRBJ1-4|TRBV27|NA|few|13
TGTGCCAGCAGTTTAAAGGTAGATGAAAAACTGTTTTTT
CASSLKVDEKLFF
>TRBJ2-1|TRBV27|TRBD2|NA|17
TGTGCCAGCAGTTTATCCGGGACTAGTACCGGGTCGAATGAGCAGTTCTTC
CASSLSGTSTGSNEQFF
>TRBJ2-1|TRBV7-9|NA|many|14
TGTGCCAGCAGCTTAGCAGAGACTCGGAATGAGCAGTTCTTC
CASSLAETRNEQFF
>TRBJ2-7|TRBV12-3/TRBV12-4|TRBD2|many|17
TGTGCCAGCAGTGACCTATTAGCGGGAGGAGACGGCGACGAGCAGTACTTC
CASSDLLAGGDGDEQYF
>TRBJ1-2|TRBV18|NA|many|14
TGTGCCAGCTCACCACTTTCAGGGAAGGATGGCTACACCTTC
CASSPLSGKDGYTF
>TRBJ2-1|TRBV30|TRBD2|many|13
TGTGCCTGGAGTGTAAGGCGGGAGGGTGAGCAGTTCTTC
CAWSVRREGEQFF
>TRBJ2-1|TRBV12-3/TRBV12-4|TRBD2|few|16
TGTGCCAGCAGTTTAAGGACTAGCGGGAGGGTGAGAGAGCAGTTCTTC
CASSLRTSGRVREQFF
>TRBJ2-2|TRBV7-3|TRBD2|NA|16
TGTGCCAGCAGTCGGGGGGGGGGCGTGAACACCGGGGAGCTGTTTTTT
CASSRGGGVNTGELFF
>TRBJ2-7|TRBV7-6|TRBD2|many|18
TGTGCCAGCAGCGCTCGGGACGGCGGACTAGCGGGAACCTACGAGCAGTACTTC
CASSARDGGLAGTYEQYF
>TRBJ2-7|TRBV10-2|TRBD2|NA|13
TGCGCCAGTACTAGCGGGGTTAACTACGAGCAGTACTTC
CASTSGVNYEQYF
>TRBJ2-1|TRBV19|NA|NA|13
TGTGCCAGTAGTATAGTGGGAATCAATGAGCAGTTCTTC
CASSIVGINEQFF
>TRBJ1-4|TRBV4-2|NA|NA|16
TGTGCCAGCAGCCATTTCTTGGGGTCGACTAATGAAAAACTGTTTTTT
CASSHFLGSTNEKLFF
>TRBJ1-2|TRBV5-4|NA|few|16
TGTGCCAGCAGCCCAGGACTCGCAGCCCCTAACTATGGCTACACCTTC
CASSPGLAAPNYGYTF
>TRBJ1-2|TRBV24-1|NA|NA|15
TGTGCCACCAGTGATCGGGGGGGCGGCTTATCTGGCTACACCTTC
CATSDRGGGLSGYTF
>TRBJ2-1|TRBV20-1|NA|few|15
TGCAGTGCTAGTTCAGGACTCTTCTCCTACAATGAGCAGTTCTTC
CSASSGLFSYNEQFF
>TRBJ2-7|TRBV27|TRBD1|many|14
TGTGCCAGCAGGTATGAGGACAGGGCCTACGAGCAGTACTTC
CASRYEDRAYEQYF
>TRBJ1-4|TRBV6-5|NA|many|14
TGTGCCAGCAGTTACGGACGGTACGGGGAGAAACTGTTTTTT
CASSYGRYGEKLFF
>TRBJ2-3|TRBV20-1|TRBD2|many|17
TGCAGTGGAATAGCGCTAGCGGAGTACTCTAGCACAGATACGCAGTATTTT
CSGIALAEYSSTDTQYF
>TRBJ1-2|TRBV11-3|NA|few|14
TGTGCCAGCAGCTTAGATGGTAACCTCTTTGGCTACACCTTC
CASSLDGNLFGYTF
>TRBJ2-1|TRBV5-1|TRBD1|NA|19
TGCGCCAGCAGCTTCCGGGACAGGGGGAGTACTGGCTACTACAATGAGCAGTTCTTC
CASSFRDRGSTGYYNEQFF
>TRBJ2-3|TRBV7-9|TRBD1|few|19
TGTGCCAGCAGCTTAGGATTCTTTGAGAGGACAGGGAGCACAGATACGCAGTATTTT
CASSLGFFERTGSTDTQYF
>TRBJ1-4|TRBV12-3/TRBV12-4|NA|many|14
TGTGCCAGCAGTTTGAGAAGGTCGGGTGAAAAACTGTTTTTT
CASSLRRSGEKLFF
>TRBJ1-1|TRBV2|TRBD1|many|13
TGTGCCAGCAGGCCGGGACAGGGGTTCCAAGCTTTCTTT
CASRPGQGFQAFF
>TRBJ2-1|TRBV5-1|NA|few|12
TGCGCCAGCAGCTTCGGTCGGGCCGAGCAGTTCTTC
CASSFGRAEQFF
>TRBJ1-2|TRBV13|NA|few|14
TGTGCCAGCAGCTTACTTCAGGGGTTAGATGGCTACACCTTC
CASSLLQGLDGYTF
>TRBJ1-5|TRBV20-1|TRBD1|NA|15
TGCAGTGTTAGAGATAGGGGACAGGGGCTTCAGCCCCAGCATTTT
CSVRDRGQGLQPQHF
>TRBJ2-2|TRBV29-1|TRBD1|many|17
TGCAGCGTTGAAGACGGGACAGGGTCGCCGAACACCGGGGAGCTGTTTTTT
CSVEDGTGSPNTGELFF
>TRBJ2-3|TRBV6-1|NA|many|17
TGTGCCAGCAGTGAAGCGTCGCTAGCGACCTTCACAGATACGCAGTATTTT
CASSEASLATFTDTQYF
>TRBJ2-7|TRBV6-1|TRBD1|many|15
TGTGCCAGCAGTCAAGGACAGGGGTTTTCGTACGAGCAGTACTTC
CASSQGQGFSYEQYF
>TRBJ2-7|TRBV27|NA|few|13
TGTGCCAGCAGTTGGGACTCATTGGACGAGCAGTACTTC
CASSWDSLDEQYF
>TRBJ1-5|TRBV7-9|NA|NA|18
TGTGCCAGCGCTGCGTTAACCGGGGGGCAGGGCGGGAGACAGCCCCAGCATTTT
CASAALTGGQGGRQPQHF
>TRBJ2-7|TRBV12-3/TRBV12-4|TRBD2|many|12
TGTGCCGCCGGGCGGGAGTGGGGTGAGCAGTACTTC
CAAGREWGEQYF
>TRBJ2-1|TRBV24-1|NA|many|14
TGTGCCACCAGTGTAGCTCACCCGGGCGATGAGCAGTTCTTC
CATSVAHPGDEQFF
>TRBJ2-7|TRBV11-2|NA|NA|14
TGCGCCAGCAGCCCGCGGGACACCTCCTACGAGCAGTACTTC
CASSPRDTSYEQYF